The 3 T cell receptor beta chains below were found in one sample sequenced in a study of PD-L1 blockade in urothelial cancer. Some clones are missing from TCRdb's copy, which holds only in-frame ones; the method was immunoSEQ multiplex PCR. Of about 44,000 clones detected, roughly 78% appear once; the ten largest clones hold approximately 3%. The specimen comprised PBMCs, sampled around atezolizumab (anti-PD-L1) treatment. These receptor sequences come from a man in his sixties or seventies with urothelial cancer.

The chain joins TRBV5-1 to TRBJ1-2, with TRBD1 identical over 12 bases. J lost 4 bases, V lost 4 bases, and 11 bases had no gene match. The germline CDR1 and CDR2 sequences are SGHRS and YFSETQ. There are 17 residues in the CDR3. This CDR3 reads CASSPDGDRGRSYGYTF. CDR3 sequence (DNA): TGCGCCAGCAGCCCGGATGGGGACAGGGGGCGAAGCTATGGCTACACCTTC.

The chain links TRBV28 to TRBJ1-6, with 11 bases lining up with TRBD1. V dropped 1 base and J dropped 7; count of bases not matched to a gene: 6. Germline-derived CDR1 and CDR2 are MDHEN and SYDVKM. The CDR3 extends over 17 amino acids. CDR3 bases: TGTGCCAGCAGTTTATACAGGACAGGGGGCGTCAATTCACCCCTCCACTTT. Amino acid sequence: CASSLYRTGGVNSPLHF.

This clone was detected once. The chain uses TRBV28 and TRBJ1-2; D ambiguous. Germline loops: CDR1 MDHEN, CDR2 SYDVKM. The CDR3 sequence is 13 residues long. V was shortened by 8 bases and J by 6 bases, with 16 bases between the two germline ends. In nucleotides, the CDR3 is TGTGCCAGCGGCGGGCCCGGGGTTGATGGCTACACCTTC. Translation gives CASGGPGVDGYTF.